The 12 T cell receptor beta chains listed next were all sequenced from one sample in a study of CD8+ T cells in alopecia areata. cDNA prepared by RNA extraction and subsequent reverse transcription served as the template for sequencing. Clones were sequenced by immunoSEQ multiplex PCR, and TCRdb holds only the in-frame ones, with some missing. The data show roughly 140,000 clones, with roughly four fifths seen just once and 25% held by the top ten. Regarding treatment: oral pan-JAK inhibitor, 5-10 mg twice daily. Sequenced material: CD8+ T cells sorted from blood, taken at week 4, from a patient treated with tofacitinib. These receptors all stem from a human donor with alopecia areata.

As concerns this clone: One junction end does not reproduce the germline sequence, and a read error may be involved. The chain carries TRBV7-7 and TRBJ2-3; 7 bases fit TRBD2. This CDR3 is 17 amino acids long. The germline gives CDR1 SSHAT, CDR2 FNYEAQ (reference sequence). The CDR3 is CASSSGPYGGRTDTQYF. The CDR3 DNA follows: TGTGCTAGCAGCTCCGGCCCTTACGGGGGGAGGACAGATACGCAGTATTTT.

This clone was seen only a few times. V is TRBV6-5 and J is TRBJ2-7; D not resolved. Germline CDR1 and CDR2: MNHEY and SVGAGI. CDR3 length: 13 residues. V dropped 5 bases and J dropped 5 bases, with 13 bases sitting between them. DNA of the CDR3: TGTGCCAGCAGTCCGGGTTTCAGCGACGAGCAGTACTTC. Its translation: CASSPGFSDEQYF.

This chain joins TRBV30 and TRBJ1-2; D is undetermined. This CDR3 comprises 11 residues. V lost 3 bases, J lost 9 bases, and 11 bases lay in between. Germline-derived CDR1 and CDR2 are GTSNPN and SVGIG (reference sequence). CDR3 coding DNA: TGTGCCTGGAGCTCTATCGGGAGCTACACCTTC. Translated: CAWSSIGSYTF. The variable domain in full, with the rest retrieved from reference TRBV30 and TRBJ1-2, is SQTIHQWPATLVQPVGSPLSLECTVEGTSNPNLYWYRQAAGRGLQLLFYSVGIGQISSEVPQNLSASRPQDRQFILSSKKLLLSDSGFYLCAWSSIGSYTFGSGTRLTVV.

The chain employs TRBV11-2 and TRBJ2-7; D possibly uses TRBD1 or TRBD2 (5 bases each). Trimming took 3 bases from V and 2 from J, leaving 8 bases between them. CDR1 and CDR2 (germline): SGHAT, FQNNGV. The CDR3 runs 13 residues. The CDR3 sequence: CASSFGATYEQYF. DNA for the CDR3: TGTGCCAGCAGCTTCGGGGCGACCTACGAGCAGTACTTC.

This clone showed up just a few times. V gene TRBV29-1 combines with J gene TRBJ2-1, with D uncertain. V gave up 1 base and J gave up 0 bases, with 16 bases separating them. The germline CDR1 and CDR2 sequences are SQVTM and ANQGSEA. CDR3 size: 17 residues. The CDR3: CSVEGSRSGSSYNEQFF. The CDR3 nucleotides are TGCAGCGTTGAAGGGTCGCGTTCCGGAAGCTCCTACAATGAGCAGTTCTTC.

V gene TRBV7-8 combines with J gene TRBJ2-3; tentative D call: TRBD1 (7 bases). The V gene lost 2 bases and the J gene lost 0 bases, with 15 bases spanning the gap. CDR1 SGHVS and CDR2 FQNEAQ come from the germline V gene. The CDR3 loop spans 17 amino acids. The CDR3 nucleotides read TGTGCCAGCAGCTTAAGGGGGCTAGCGACTAGCACAGATACGCAGTATTTT. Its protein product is CASSLRGLATSTDTQYF.

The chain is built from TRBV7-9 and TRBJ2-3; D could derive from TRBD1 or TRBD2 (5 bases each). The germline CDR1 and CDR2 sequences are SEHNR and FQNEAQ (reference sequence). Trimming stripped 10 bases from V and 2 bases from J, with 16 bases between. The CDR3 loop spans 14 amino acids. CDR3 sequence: CATSREGFTDTQYF. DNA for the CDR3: TGTGCCACCTCAAGAGAGGGGTTCACAGATACGCAGTATTTT.

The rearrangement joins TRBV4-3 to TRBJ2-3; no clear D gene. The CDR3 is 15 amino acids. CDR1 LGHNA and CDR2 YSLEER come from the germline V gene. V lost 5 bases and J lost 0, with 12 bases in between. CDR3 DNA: TGCGCCAGCAGCGTGGACGAGCCTAGCACAGATACGCAGTATTTT. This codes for CASSVDEPSTDTQYF.

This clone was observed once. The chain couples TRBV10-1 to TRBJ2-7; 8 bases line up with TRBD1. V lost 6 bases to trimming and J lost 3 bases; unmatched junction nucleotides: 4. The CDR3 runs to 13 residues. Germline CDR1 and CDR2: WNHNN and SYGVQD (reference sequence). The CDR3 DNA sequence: TGCGCCAGCAGCGGGACAGGAGGCTACGAGCAGTACTTC. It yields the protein CASSGTGGYEQYF.

In nucleotides, the CDR3 is TGCAGCGTTGAGGGCGAAGGACAGGCCCCCTACGAGCAGTACTTC. Protein sequence: CSVEGEGQAPYEQYF. The gene calls are TRBV29-1 and TRBJ2-7; 7 bases agree with TRBD1. CDR1 SQVTM and CDR2 ANQGSEA come from the germline V gene. Losses at the gene ends were 3 bases for V and 2 bases for J; bases not matched to a gene: 10. The length of the CDR3 is 15 residues.

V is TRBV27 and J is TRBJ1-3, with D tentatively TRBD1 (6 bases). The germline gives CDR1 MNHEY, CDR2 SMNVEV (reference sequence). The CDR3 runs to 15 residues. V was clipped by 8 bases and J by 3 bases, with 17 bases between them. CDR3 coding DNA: TGTGCCAGCGCCTCGCAAGGGGGGGGTGGAAACACCATATATTTT. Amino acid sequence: CASASQGGGGNTIYF.

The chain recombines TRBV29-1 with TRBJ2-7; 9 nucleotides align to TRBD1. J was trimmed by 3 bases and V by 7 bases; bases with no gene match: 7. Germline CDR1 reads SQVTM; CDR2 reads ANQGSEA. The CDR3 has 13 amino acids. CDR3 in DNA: TGCAGCGCCACGGACAGGGGAAACTACGAGCAGTACTTC. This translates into CSATDRGNYEQYF.